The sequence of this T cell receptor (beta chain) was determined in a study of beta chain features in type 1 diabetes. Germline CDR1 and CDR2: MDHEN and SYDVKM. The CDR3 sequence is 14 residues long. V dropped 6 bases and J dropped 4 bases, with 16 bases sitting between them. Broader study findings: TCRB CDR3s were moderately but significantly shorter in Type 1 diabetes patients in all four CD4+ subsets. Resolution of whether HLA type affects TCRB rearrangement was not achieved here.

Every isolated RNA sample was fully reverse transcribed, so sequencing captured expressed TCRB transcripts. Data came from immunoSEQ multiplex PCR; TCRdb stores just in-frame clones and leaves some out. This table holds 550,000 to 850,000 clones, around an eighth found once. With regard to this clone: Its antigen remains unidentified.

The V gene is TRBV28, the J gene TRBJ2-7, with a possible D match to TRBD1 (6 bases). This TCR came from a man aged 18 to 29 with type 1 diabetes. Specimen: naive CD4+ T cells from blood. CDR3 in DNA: TGTGCCAGCAGGGACGGGACATTGGTTTACGAGCAGTACTTC. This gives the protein CASRDGTLVYEQYF.